This TCR beta chain was found in a study of cytomegalovirus exposure and HLA in healthy donors. PCR primers comprised 60 Vbeta and 13 Jbeta primers. Profiled with immunoSEQ multiplex PCR; TCRdb holds only in-frame clones, not every one. The table has some 160,000 clones, about 72% seen once. This clone showed up just once. The antigen remains undetermined. General study results and limits: Earlier results showed most TCR beta V segments being productive about 90% or about 30% of the time. Among TCR sequences, most were rare, though some public TCRs appeared in many donors. In vitro confirmation showed a few CMV-associated chains to be CMV antigen specific. TCR beta V- and J-gene trimming was later associated with a missense DCLRE1C variant.

This clonotype was sampled from a male donor in good health and CMV-seronegative. The material sequenced was PBMCs.

The CDR3 sequence: CASSLEPARNEQFF. DNA for the CDR3: TGTGCCAGCAGCTTGGAGCCAGCCCGTAATGAGCAGTTCTTC. The V and J genes are TRBV7-2 and TRBJ2-1, with no clear D. Germline V gene data show CDR1 as SGHTA and CDR2 as FQGNSA. This CDR3 spans 14 amino acids. Deletions cut 3 bases from V and 7 bases from J, with 13 bases between.